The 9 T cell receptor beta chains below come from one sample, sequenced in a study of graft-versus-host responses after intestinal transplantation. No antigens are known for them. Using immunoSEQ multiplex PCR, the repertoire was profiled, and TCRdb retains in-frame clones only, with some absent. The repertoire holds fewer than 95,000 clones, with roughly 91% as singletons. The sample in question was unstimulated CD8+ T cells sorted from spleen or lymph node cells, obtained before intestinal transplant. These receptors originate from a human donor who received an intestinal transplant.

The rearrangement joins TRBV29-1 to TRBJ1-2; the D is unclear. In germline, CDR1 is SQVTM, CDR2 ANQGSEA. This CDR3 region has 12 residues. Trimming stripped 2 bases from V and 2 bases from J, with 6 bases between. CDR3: CSVERQNYGYTF. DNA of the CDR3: TGCAGCGTTGAACGACAAAACTATGGCTACACCTTC.

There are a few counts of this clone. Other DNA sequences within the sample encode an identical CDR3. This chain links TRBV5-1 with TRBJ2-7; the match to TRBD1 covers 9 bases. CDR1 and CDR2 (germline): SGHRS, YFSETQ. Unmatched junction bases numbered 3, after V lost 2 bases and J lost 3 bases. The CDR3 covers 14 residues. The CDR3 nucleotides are TGCGCCAGCAGCTTAGGACAGGGGAACTACGAGCAGTACTTC. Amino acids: CASSLGQGNYEQYF. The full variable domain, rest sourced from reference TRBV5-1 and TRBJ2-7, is KAGVTQTPRYLIKTRGQQVTLSCSPISGHRSVSWYQQTPGQGLQFLFEYFSETQRNKGNFPGRFSGRQFSNSRSEMNVSTLELGDSALYLCASSLGQGNYEQYFGPGTRLTVT.

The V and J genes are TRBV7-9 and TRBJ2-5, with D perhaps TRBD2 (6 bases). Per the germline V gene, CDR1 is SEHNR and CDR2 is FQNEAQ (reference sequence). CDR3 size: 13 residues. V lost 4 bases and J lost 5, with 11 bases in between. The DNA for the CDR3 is TGTGCCAGCAGCTCCCGGGACTCGGAGACCCAGTACTTC. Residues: CASSSRDSETQYF.

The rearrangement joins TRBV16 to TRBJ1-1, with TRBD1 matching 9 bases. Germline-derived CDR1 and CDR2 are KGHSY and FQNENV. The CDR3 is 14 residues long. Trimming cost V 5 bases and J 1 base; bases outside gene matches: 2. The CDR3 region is CASSLQGANTEAFF. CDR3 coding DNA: TGTGCCAGCAGCTTACAGGGGGCGAACACTGAAGCTTTCTTT.

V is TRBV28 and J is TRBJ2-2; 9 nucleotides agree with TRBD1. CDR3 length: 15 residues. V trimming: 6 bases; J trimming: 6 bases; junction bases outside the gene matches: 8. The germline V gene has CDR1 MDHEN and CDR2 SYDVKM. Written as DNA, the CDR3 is TGTGCCAGCAGAAATACAGGGGGCTGGGCCGGGGAGCTGTTTTTT. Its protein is CASRNTGGWAGELFF.

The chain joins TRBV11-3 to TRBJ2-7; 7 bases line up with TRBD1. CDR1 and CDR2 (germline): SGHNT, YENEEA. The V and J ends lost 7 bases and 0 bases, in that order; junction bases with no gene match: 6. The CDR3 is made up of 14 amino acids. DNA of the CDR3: TGTGCCAGCAACGACAGGGACCGCTCCTACGAGCAGTACTTC. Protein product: CASNDRDRSYEQYF.

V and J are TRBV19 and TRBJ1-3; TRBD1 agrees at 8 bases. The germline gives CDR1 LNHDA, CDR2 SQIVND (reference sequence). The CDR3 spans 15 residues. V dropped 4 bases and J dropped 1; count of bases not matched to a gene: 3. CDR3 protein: CASSRDRTSGNTIYF. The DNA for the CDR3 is TGTGCCAGTAGTAGGGACAGGACATCTGGAAACACCATATATTTT.

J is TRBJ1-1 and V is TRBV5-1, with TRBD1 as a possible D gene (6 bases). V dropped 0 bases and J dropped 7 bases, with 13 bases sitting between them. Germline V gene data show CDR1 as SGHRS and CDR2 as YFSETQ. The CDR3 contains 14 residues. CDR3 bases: TGCGCCAGCAGCTTGGGAATCGGACAGATTGAAGCTTTCTTT. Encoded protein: CASSLGIGQIEAFF.

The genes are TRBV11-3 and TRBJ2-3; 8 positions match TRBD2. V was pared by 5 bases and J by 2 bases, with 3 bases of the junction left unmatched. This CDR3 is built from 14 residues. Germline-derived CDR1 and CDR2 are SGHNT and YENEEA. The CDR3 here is CASSVAGLTDTQYF. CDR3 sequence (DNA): TGTGCCAGCAGCGTAGCGGGACTCACAGATACGCAGTATTTT.